The present T cell receptor (beta chain) was sequenced within a study of long-term antiretroviral therapy in people with HIV. General study findings and limits: Clones showing expansion before ART dominated the repertoire at all time points. ART-treated samples gained diversity yet remained below transplant donor controls.

Running of the v3.0 immunoSEQ assay took place at survey level. Profiling relied on immunoSEQ multiplex PCR, and the TCRdb table lists in-frame clones only, not all of them. The table includes about 37,000 clones, 80% to 85% detected once. Looked up from germline, CDR1 is MGHRA and CDR2 is YSYEKL. The CDR3 has 16 residues. V lost 6 bases and J lost 5, with 23 bases in between. A note on this clone: What it binds is unknown.

This specimen was unsorted PBMCs, taken 1 year after starting antiretroviral therapy. This sequence originates from a man between 18 and 29 years old with HIV. This chain links TRBV4-1 with TRBJ2-7, with D possibly called TRBD1 or TRBD2 (5 bases each). CDR3 sequence (DNA): TGCGCCAGCAGTCGAGGGGCCGGCCCCAGCCGCGACGAGCAGTACTTC. As protein: CASSRGAGPSRDEQYF.